Presented here are 15 T cell receptor beta chains from one specimen sequenced in a study of neurological immune-mediated disorders. Each CDR3 protein is one row after TCRdb ran MiXCR on the 5' RACE reads. The sample yields 35,000 to 40,000 distinct CDR3 sequences, around 10% seen once. The sequencing input was CD4+ T cells from blood. Receptors were obtained from a woman aged 25-40 years with HTLV-1-associated myelopathy (HAM/TSP).

This clonotype was detected once. The DNA is omitted, as the CDR3 cannot be located on it reliably, and the CDR3 follows TCRdb's listing. The chain is built from TRBV11-3 and TRBJ2-2; the table's TRBD1 call for D was not verified on the DNA. Germline CDR1 and CDR2: SGHNT and YENEEA. The CDR3 comprises 21 residues, both ends counted. The CDR3 here is CASSFYICSASKGGNTGELFF.

This clonotype was found a few times. The chain is built from TRBV4-1 and TRBJ1-5; no definite D call. CDR3 length: 14 amino acids. Trimming cost V 1 base and J 6 bases, with 10 bases left between them. The V gene's germline CDR1 is MGHRA and CDR2 YSYEKL. In nucleotides, the CDR3 is TGCGCCAGCAGCCAAGCGGCCGGATTTCAGCCCCAGCATTTT. This codes for CASSQAAGFQPQHF.

This clonotype was detected ten times or more. The chain couples TRBV29-1 to TRBJ1-2, with D possibly matching TRBD1 (6 bases). The CDR3 contains 14 residues. Trimming removed 6 bases at V and 2 bases at J, with 16 bases between. Looked up from germline, CDR1 is SQVTM and CDR2 is ANQGSEA. The CDR3 loop reads CSVGTSRLNYGYTF. The DNA for the CDR3 is TGCAGCGTCGGGACATCGAGATTAAACTATGGCTACACCTTC.

This clonotype was counted many times. V is TRBV15 and J is TRBJ1-2; D ambiguous. Trimming shortened V by 0 bases and J by 8 bases, and 19 bases separated the two germline ends. The CDR3 sequence is 16 residues long. Looked up from germline, CDR1 is LNHNV and CDR2 is YYDKDF (reference sequence). The CDR3: CATSRDQIWGSGGYTF. DNA of the CDR3: TGTGCCACCAGCAGAGATCAGATCTGGGGTTCTGGGGGCTACACCTTC. The full variable domain, completed using reference TRBV15 and TRBJ1-2, is DAMVIQNPRYQVTQFGKPVTLSCSQTLNHNVMYWYQQKSSQAPKLLFHYYDKDFNNEADTPDNFQSRRPNTSFCFLDIRSPGLGDTAMYLCATSRDQIWGSGGYTFGSGTRLTVV.

A word on this clonotype: This could be a read error, since a much larger clone is one nucleotide away. The chain employs TRBV3-1 and TRBJ2-7, with no clear D. Germline values: CDR1 LGHDT, CDR2 YNNKEL (reference sequence). The length of the CDR3 is 12 residues. The CDR3 bases are TGTGTCAGCAGCCATGTGAGATACGAGCAGTACTTC. Residues: CVSSHVRYEQYF.

This clonotype was observed at least ten times. The V and J genes are TRBV5-1 and TRBJ2-2, with a tentative D call TRBD1 (6 bases). The V gene lost 0 bases and the J gene lost 5 bases, with 11 bases spanning the gap. The CDR3 has 15 residues. Germline V lookup: CDR1 SGHRS, CDR2 YFSETQ. The CDR3 region is CASSLAPQGTGELFF. CDR3 coding DNA: TGCGCCAGCAGCTTGGCCCCACAGGGTACCGGGGAGCTGTTTTTT.

This clonotype came up many times. The chain joins TRBV7-2 to TRBJ1-1; no firm D call. Trimming took off 6 bases at V and 5 bases at J, with 22 bases between the two ends. Germline-derived CDR1 and CDR2 are SGHTA and FQGNSA. The CDR3 spans 16 residues. This CDR3 reads CASSSTPLRTRTEAFF. In nucleotides, the CDR3 is TGTGCCAGCAGTTCAACCCCCCTCCGGACTAGGACTGAAGCTTTCTTT.

This clonotype was counted at least ten times. The gene calls are TRBV12-3 or TRBV12-4 and TRBJ1-2; a possible D gene is TRBD1 (6 bases). This CDR3 comprises 15 residues. Trimming took off 2 bases at V and 3 bases at J, with 13 bases between the two ends. CDR3 DNA sequence: TGTGCCAGCAGTTTAATGAGGGGGGCGTACTATGGCTACACCTTC. As protein: CASSLMRGAYYGYTF.

As concerns this clonotype: A read error is likely, as this CDR3 ends without the conserved phenylalanine or tryptophan. This chain joins TRBV11-3 and TRBJ1-5, with 9 positions matching TRBD1. The J segment lost 8 bases and the V segment lost 4 bases, leaving 9 bases of the junction unmatched. This CDR3 is 15 amino acids long. Germline CDR1 SGHNT, CDR2 YENEEA. The CDR3 spells CASSSGTGYLEPQHL. The CDR3 DNA follows: TGTGCCAGCAGCTCAGGGACAGGGTACCTGGAGCCCCAGCATTTG.

The sample holds many counts of this clonotype. V gene TRBV20-1 combines with J gene TRBJ2-7; 9 bases are shared with TRBD2. The CDR3 runs to 14 residues. Germline CDR1 DFQATT, CDR2 SNEGSKA (reference sequence). V lost 4 bases to trimming and J lost 0 bases; unmatched junction nucleotides: 4. The CDR3 protein is CSATLAGNSYEQYF. CDR3 DNA: TGCAGTGCTACCCTAGCGGGGAACTCCTACGAGCAGTACTTC.

Many counts were recorded for this clonotype. The chain links TRBV20-1 to TRBJ1-2, with D perhaps TRBD1 (6 bases). Germline assignment: CDR1 DFQATT and CDR2 SNEGSKA (reference sequence). CDR3 length equals 14 residues. V was clipped by 0 bases and J by 4 bases, with 12 bases between them. The CDR3, as DNA: TGCAGTGCTAGAGACCTAAACAGGGTCTATGGCTACACCTTC. Translated, it gives CSARDLNRVYGYTF.

This clonotype has at least ten counts. V is TRBV10-3 and J is TRBJ2-7; tentative D call: TRBD2 (5 bases). The CDR3 has 14 residues. Per germline, CDR1 ENHRY and CDR2 SYGVKD. V was clipped by 7 bases and J by 0 bases, with 13 bases between them. CDR3 protein: CAIKERAFSYEQYF. The CDR3 coding sequence is TGTGCCATCAAAGAGAGGGCCTTCTCCTACGAGCAGTACTTC.

This clonotype came up many times. The rearrangement links TRBV29-1 to TRBJ1-3; D not resolved. Trimming shortened V by 3 bases and J by 3 bases, and 6 bases separated the two germline ends. Germline loops: CDR1 SQVTM, CDR2 ANQGSEA. The CDR3 runs 12 residues. CDR3 nucleotides: TGCAGCGTTGAGGGCAATGGAAACACCATATATTTT. It codes for CSVEGNGNTIYF.

This clonotype was detected many times. The gene calls are TRBV9 and TRBJ2-3; D is perhaps TRBD2 (6 bases). Per the germline V gene, CDR1 is SGDLS and CDR2 is YYNGEE. V was pared by 5 bases and J by 7 bases, with 14 bases between. The CDR3 spans 13 residues. The CDR3 is CASRPAGGNTQYF. CDR3 bases: TGTGCCAGCAGACCGGCTGGGGGGAATACGCAGTATTTT.

This clonotype was recorded many times. This chain connects TRBV10-2 to TRBJ2-1; TRBD1 might be the D (5 bases). The CDR3 consists of 12 residues. Trimming removed 6 bases at V and 5 bases at J, with 8 bases between. Germline loops: CDR1 WSHSY, CDR2 SAAADI. CDR3 coding DNA: TGCGCCAGCAGACAGACAGACAATGAGCAGTTCTTC. This gives the protein CASRQTDNEQFF.